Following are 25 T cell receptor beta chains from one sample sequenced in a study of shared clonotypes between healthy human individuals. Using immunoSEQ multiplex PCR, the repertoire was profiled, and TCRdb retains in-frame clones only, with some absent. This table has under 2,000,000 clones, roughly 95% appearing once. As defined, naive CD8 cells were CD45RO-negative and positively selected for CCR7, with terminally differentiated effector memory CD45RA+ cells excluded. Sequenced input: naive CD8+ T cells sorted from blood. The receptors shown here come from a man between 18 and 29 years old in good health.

In DNA form, the CDR3 reads TGCGCCAGCAGTGAGGCCAGGGGGACGAATGAAAAACTGTTTTTT. Residues: CASSEARGTNEKLFF. V is TRBV10-1 and J is TRBJ1-4, with 7 positions matching TRBD1. CDR3 length: 15 amino acids. Germline V gene data show CDR1 as WNHNN and CDR2 as SYGVQD (reference sequence). V shed 2 bases and J 5 bases; nucleotides not matched to a gene: 5.

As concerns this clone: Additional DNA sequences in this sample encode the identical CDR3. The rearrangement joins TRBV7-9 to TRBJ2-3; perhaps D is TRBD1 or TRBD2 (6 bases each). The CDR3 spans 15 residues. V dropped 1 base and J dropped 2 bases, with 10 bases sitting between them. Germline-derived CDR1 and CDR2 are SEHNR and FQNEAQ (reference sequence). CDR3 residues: CASSLVGGSTDTQYF. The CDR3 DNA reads TGTGCCAGCAGCTTAGTCGGGGGCTCCACAGATACGCAGTATTTT. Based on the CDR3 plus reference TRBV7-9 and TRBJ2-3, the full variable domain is DTGVSQNPRHKITKRGQNVTFRCDPISEHNRLYWYRQTLGQGPEFLTYFQNEAQLEKSRLLSDRFSAERPKGSFSTLEIQRTEQGDSAMYLCASSLVGGSTDTQYFGPGTRLTVL.

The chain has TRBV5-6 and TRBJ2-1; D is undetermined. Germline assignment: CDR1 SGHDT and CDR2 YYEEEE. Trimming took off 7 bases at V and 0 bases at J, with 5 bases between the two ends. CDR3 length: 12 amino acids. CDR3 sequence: CASFDSYNEQFF. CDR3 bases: TGTGCCAGCTTCGACTCCTACAATGAGCAGTTCTTC.

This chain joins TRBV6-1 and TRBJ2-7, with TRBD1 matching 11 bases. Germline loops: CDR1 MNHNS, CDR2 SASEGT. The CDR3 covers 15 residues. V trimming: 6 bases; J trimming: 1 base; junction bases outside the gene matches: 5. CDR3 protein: CASRPGQGASYEQYF. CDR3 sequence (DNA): TGTGCCAGCAGGCCCGGACAGGGGGCATCCTACGAGCAGTACTTC.

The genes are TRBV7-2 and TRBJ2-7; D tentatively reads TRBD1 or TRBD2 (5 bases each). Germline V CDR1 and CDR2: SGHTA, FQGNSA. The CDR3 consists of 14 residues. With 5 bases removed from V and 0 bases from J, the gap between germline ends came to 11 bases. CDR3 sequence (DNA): TGTGCCAGCAGCCCACTGGGACCCTCCTACGAGCAGTACTTC. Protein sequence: CASSPLGPSYEQYF.

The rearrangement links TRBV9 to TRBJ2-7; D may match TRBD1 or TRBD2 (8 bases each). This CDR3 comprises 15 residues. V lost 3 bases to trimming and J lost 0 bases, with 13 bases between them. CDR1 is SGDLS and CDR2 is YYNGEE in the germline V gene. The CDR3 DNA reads TGTGCCAGCAGCGCGGGGGGGACAGGCTCCTACGAGCAGTACTTC. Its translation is CASSAGGTGSYEQYF.

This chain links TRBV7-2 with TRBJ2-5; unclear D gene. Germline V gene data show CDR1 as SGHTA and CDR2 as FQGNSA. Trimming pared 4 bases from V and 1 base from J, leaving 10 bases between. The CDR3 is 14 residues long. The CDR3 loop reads CASSSPGSQETQYF. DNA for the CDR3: TGTGCCAGCAGCTCGCCCGGCAGCCAAGAGACCCAGTACTTC.

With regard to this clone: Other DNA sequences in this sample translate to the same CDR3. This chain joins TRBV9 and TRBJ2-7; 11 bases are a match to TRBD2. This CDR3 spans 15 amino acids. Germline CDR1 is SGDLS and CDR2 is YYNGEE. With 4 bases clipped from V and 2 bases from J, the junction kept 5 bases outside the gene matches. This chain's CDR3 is CASSPGTSGTYEQYF. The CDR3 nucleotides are TGTGCCAGCAGCCCCGGGACTAGCGGAACCTACGAGCAGTACTTC.

This chain's CDR3 is CASSLEGDSFNYGYTF. The CDR3 nucleotides are TGTGCCAGCAGCTTGGAAGGGGACAGTTTTAACTATGGCTACACCTTC. The rearrangement joins TRBV5-6 to TRBJ1-2; TRBD1 matches at 7 bases. V was clipped by 0 bases and J by 1 base; unmatched bases: 6. The CDR3 is 16 amino acids. Germline loops: CDR1 SGHDT, CDR2 YYEEEE.

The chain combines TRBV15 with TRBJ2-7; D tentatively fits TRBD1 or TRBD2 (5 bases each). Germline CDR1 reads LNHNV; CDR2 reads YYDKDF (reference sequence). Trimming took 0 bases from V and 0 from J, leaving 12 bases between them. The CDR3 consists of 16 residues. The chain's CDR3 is CATSRDRGVSSYEQYF. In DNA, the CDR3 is TGTGCCACCAGCAGAGATAGAGGGGTCAGCTCCTACGAGCAGTACTTC.

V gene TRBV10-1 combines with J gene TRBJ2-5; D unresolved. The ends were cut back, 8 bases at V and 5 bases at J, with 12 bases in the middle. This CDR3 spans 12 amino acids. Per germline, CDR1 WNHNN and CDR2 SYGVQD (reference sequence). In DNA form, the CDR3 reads TGCGCCAGCTCAGACACACGGGAGACCCAGTACTTC. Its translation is CASSDTRETQYF.

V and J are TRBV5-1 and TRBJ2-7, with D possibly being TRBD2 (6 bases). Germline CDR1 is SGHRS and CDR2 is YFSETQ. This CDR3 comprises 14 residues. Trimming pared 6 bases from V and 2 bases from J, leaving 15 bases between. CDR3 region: CASTWDPGAYEQYF. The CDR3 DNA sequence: TGCGCCAGCACCTGGGACCCGGGGGCCTACGAGCAGTACTTC.

CDR3 bases: TGCGCCAGCAGCCCCGGGACTAGCGTCGAGCAGTACTTC. This translates into CASSPGTSVEQYF. This chain uses TRBV4-1 with TRBJ2-7; 10 bases agree with TRBD2. Germline-derived CDR1 and CDR2 are MGHRA and YSYEKL. The CDR3 sequence is 13 residues long. V shed 4 bases and J 6 bases; nucleotides not matched to a gene: 3.

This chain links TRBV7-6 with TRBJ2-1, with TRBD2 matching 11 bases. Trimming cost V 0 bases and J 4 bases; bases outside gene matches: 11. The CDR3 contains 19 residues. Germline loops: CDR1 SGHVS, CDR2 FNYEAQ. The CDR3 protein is CASSLAPLAGGFGYNEQFF. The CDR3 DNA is TGTGCCAGCAGCTTAGCGCCCCTAGCGGGGGGATTCGGGTACAATGAGCAGTTCTTC.

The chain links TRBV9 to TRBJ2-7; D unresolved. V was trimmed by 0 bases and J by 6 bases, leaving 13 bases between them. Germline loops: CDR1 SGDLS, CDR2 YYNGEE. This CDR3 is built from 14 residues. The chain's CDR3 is CASSVVPGSREQYF. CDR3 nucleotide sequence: TGTGCCAGCAGCGTAGTTCCCGGTTCCCGCGAGCAGTACTTC.

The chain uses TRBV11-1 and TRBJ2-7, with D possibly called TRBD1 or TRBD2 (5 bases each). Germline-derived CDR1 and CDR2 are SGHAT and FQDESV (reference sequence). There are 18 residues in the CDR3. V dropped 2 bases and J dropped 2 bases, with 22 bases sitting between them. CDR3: CASSLWPREGLTTYEQYF. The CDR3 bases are TGTGCCAGCAGCTTATGGCCCAGGGAAGGACTCACAACCTACGAGCAGTACTTC.

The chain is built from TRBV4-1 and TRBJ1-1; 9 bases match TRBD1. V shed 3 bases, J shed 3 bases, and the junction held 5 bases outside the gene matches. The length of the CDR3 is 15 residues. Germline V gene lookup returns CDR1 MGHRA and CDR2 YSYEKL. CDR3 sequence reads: CASSHGQGIYTEAFF. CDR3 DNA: TGCGCCAGCAGCCACGGACAGGGGATCTACACTGAAGCTTTCTTT.

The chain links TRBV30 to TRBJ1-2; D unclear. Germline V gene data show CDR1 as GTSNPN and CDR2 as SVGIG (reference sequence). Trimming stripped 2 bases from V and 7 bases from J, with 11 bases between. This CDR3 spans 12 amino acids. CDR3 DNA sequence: TGTGCCTGGAGTCCCCCGGGAATTGGCTACACCTTC. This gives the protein CAWSPPGIGYTF.

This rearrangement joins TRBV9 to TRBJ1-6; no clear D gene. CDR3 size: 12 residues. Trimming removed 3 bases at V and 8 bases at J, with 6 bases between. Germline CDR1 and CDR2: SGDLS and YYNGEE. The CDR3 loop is CASSGDDSPLHF. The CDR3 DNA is TGTGCCAGCAGCGGGGATGATTCACCCCTCCACTTT.

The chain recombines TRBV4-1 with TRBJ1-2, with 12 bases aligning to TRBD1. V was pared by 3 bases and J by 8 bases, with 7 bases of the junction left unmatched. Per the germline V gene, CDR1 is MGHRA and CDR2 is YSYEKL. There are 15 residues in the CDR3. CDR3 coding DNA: TGCGCCAGCAGCCAGCTGGGACAGGGGGCCGAAGGCTACACCTTC. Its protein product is CASSQLGQGAEGYTF.

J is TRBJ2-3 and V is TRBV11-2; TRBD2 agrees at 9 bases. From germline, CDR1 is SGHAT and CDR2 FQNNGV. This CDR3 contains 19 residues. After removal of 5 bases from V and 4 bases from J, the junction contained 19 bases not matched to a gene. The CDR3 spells CASSDGRYLAGSWSDTQYF. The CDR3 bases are TGTGCCAGCAGCGACGGGCGTTACCTAGCGGGGAGTTGGTCAGATACGCAGTATTTT.

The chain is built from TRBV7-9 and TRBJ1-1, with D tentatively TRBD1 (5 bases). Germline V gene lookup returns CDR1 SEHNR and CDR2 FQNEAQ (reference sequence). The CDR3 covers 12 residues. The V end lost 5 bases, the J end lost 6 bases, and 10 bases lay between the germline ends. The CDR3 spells CASSRWGAEAFF. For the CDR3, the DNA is TGTGCCAGCAGCCGTTGGGGGGCTGAAGCTTTCTTT.

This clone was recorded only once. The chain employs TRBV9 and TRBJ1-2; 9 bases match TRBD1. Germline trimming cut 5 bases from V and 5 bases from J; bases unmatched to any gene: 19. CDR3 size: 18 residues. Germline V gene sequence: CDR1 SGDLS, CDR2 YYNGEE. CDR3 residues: CASSSTRDREGLKYGYTF. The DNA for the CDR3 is TGTGCCAGCAGTTCTACCCGGGACAGGGAAGGTTTAAAGTATGGCTACACCTTC.

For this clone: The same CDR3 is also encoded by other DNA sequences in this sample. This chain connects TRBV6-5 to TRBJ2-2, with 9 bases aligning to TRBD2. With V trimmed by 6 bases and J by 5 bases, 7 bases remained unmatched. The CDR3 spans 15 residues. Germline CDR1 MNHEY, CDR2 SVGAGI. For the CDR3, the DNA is TGTGCCAGCAGCTACGCGACTAGCGGTACCGGGGAGCTGTTTTTT. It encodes CASSYATSGTGELFF.

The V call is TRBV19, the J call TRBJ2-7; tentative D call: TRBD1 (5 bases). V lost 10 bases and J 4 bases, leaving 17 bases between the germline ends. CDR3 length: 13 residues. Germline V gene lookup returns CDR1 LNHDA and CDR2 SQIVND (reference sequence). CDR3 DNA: TGTGCCACCCGACAGAGCCTAACTTACGAGCAGTACTTC. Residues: CATRQSLTYEQYF.